The clone carrying this TCR beta chain was seen a single time. The sample belongs to a study of blood T cell repertoires in COVID-19. Turning to the study itself: PBMCs, B-cell-depleted T cells, or T cells were the source of the cDNA or gDNA that made up the material.

The protocol was immunoSEQ multiplex PCR, while the TCRdb copy is restricted to in-frame clones and leaves out a portion. The sample holds a few hundred thousand clones, 85% seen once. Individuals aged roughly 18 to 95 years were recruited from 24 US areas. Assignment of participants to cohorts was predicated upon participant-reported clinical history. Each recovered donor of Cohort 3 presented with two negative PCRs, clearance, or symptom resolution. V lost 1 base and J lost 6, with 12 bases in between. Germline CDR1 reads MGHRA; CDR2 reads YSYEKL. CDR3 length equals 14 residues. This sequence joins TRBV4-1 and TRBJ1-1; D is undetermined. The sequencing input was PBMCs or T cells enriched from blood (not recorded which). This clonotype was sampled from a woman aged 50 to 60 who had recovered from COVID-19. The CDR3 protein is CASSQVNVRAEAFF. The CDR3 nucleotides read TGCGCCAGCAGCCAAGTCAATGTGCGAGCTGAAGCTTTCTTT.